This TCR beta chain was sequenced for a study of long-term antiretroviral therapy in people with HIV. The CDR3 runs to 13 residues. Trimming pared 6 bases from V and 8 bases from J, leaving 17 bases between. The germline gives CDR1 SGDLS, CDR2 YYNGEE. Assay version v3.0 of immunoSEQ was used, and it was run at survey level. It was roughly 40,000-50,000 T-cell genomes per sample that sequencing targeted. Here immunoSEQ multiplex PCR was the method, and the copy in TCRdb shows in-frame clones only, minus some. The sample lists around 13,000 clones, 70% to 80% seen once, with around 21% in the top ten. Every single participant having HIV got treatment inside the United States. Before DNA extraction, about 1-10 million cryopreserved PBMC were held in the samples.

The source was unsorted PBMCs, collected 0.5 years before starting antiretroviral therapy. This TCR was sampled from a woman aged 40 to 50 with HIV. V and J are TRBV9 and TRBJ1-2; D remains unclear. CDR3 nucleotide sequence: TGTGCCAGCACCTTTAACGGGCCGTCCGGCTACACCTTC. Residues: CASTFNGPSGYTF.